The following is a T cell receptor (beta chain) sequence with its context. Its antigen is still unknown. These data belong to a study of CD8 T cells in ankylosing spondylitis. Overall study findings and caveats: Previous work reported some of these motif variants in the synovial fluid and blood of reactive arthritis. Ankylosing spondylitis blood appeared to carry a characteristic TCR beta motif of seven to nine highly homologous variants. Researchers reportedly found disease-linked clones significantly enriched in matched ankylosing spondylitis synovial fluid.

Germline CDR1 reads MDHEN; CDR2 reads SYDVKM. This CDR3 region has 19 residues. J lost 3 bases, V lost 4 bases, and 13 bases had no gene match. For TCR beta, libraries came from quantitative 5'-RACE with molecular barcodes. Each CDR3 protein gets one entry after TCRdb re-called the 5' RACE reads with MiXCR. In the table there are some 300,000 distinct CDR3 sequences, around 20% of which are singletons. The material sequenced was blood, either unsorted or a sorted T cell fraction (not recorded which). The V call is TRBV28, the J call TRBJ2-3; 13 nucleotides line up with TRBD2. This TCR derives from a female donor with ankylosing spondylitis or in good health (not recorded which). CDR3 sequence: CASSSLWTSGRGLTDTQYF. CDR3 coding DNA: TGTGCCAGCAGTTCCCTCTGGACTAGCGGGAGAGGGTTGACAGATACGCAGTATTTT.